These T cell receptor beta chains were read from a single sample in a study of cytomegalovirus exposure and HLA in healthy donors. Data came from immunoSEQ multiplex PCR; TCRdb stores just in-frame clones and leaves some out. Found here are 100,000 or so clones, roughly 80% of them singletons; the top ten hold about 4.6%. The sample comprised PBMCs. These receptors originate from a woman aged 40 to 50 in good health and CMV-seropositive. Each CDR3 is given with its conserved first and last residue. The order of the fields is V gene, J gene, CDR3 length, CDR3 protein.

TRBV2	TRBJ1-4	14	CASRPGQGAEKLFF
TRBV5-1	TRBJ2-3	16	CASSLEGYGGTDTQYF
TRBV6-1	TRBJ2-5	12	CASGRYQETQYF
TRBV11-3	TRBJ1-6	15	CASSATSTYNSPLHF
TRBV5-1	TRBJ2-2	14	CASSPGQGAGELFF
TRBV7-9	TRBJ1-1	16	CASSRSPDRINTEAFF
TRBV5-6	TRBJ2-7	16	CASSRPGTGVTYEQYF
TRBV7-3	TRBJ2-5	14	CASSSGVGAETQYF
TRBV5-1	TRBJ1-1	14	CASSEGQGHPTAFF
TRBV6-6	TRBJ2-7	14	CASSTTSESSEQYF
TRBV7-7	TRBJ2-5	15	CASSPGWTDQSTQYF
TRBV28	TRBJ2-1	16	CASNPPGGTGPNEQFF
TRBV21-1	TRBJ2-1	16	CASSKEAGSTLNEQFF
TRBV6-5	TRBJ2-3	16	CASSYLDSRGTDTQYF
TRBV28	TRBJ2-2	17	CASSSGMSGRNSGELFF
TRBV6-5	TRBJ1-5	15	CASSPDRAGNQPQHF
TRBV13	TRBJ2-1	16	CASSLGGGSSYNEQFF
TRBV21-1	TRBJ1-2	16	CASSKGTGGDNYGYTF
TRBV7-3	TRBJ2-3	16	CASSQSSPGQGSAQYF